This is a list of T cell receptor beta chains from one sample in a study of cytomegalovirus exposure and HLA in healthy donors. The method was immunoSEQ multiplex PCR; TCRdb's version includes in-frame clones alone and lacks a portion of them. The sample gives some 42,000 clones, 50% of which show up once; 9.5% to 13% is in the top ten. The sample taken for sequencing was PBMCs. All receptors derive from a human donor in good health. The CDR3 runs from the conserved cysteine through the conserved F or W. The D gene is left open where the match is weak. Rows may omit the clone size; those that give it use once, few, many or a size class.

CDR3 protein,CDR3 DNA,D gene,J gene,V gene,clone size
CASSVRDSGPYEQYF,TGTGCCAGCAGCGTAAGGGACAGCGGACCCTACGAGCAGTACTTC,TRBD1,TRBJ2-7,TRBV7-6,-
CASSATDRPGGPQHF,TGTGCCAGCAGCGCGACGGACCGCCCAGGGGGGCCCCAGCATTTT,TRBD1,TRBJ1-5,TRBV9,-
CAISETGGWTDTQYF,TGTGCCATCAGTGAAACGGGAGGGTGGACAGATACGCAGTATTTT,TRBD2,TRBJ2-3,TRBV10-3,medium-sized
CASRRQGPNQPQHF,TGTGCCAGCAGGCGACAGGGACCAAATCAGCCCCAGCATTTT,TRBD1,TRBJ1-5,TRBV6-6,few
CASSFGLFVGHTDTQYF,TGTGCCAGCAGCTTTGGGTTGTTTGTGGGGCACACAGATACGCAGTATTTT,-,TRBJ2-3,TRBV5-6,few
CASSSATDRLDTGELFF,TGTGCCAGTAGTTCGGCCACGGACAGGCTAGACACCGGGGAGCTGTTTTTT,TRBD1,TRBJ2-2,TRBV19,-
CASSRFSGRGYNEQFF,TGCGCCAGCAGCCGCTTTAGCGGGAGGGGCTACAATGAGCAGTTCTTC,TRBD2,TRBJ2-1,TRBV4-3,-
CASSERETGGRYGTQYF,TGTGCCAGCAGTGAAAGGGAGACAGGGGGGCGATACGGGACCCAGTACTTC,TRBD1,TRBJ2-5,TRBV6-1,-
CASRTGTTYYGYTF,TGTGCCAGTAGAACAGGAACTACTTACTATGGCTACACCTTC,-,TRBJ1-2,TRBV19,-
CASSPGQVNTEAFF,TGTGCCAGCAGCCCGGGACAGGTGAACACTGAAGCTTTCTTT,TRBD1,TRBJ1-1,TRBV7-2,-
CAGIRSGLGNQPQHF,TGTGCCGGCATTCGATCCGGGTTGGGCAATCAGCCCCAGCATTTT,-,TRBJ1-5,TRBV6-1,-
CASSLAPPSQTLAKNIQYF,TGCGCCAGCAGCTTGGCCCCCCCCTCACAGACCCTAGCCAAAAACATTCAGTACTTC,-,TRBJ2-4,TRBV5-1,-
CASSQDPGQFMNTEAFF,TGCGCCAGCAGCCAAGATCCGGGACAGTTTATGAACACTGAAGCTTTCTTT,TRBD1,TRBJ1-1,TRBV4-1,-
CASSLDRATGELFF,TGCGCCAGCAGCTTGGACAGGGCGACCGGGGAGCTGTTTTTT,-,TRBJ2-2,TRBV5-1,few
CASSIDRANYGYTF,TGTGCCAGTAGTATAGACAGGGCTAACTATGGCTACACCTTC,-,TRBJ1-2,TRBV19,-
CASSLGPATFYEQYF,TGTGCCAGCAGTTTGGGGCCAGCCACCTTCTACGAGCAGTACTTC,-,TRBJ2-7,TRBV6-5,-
CASSVVGQGGTEAFF,TGTGCCAGCAGCGTAGTCGGGCAGGGAGGCACTGAAGCTTTCTTT,-,TRBJ1-1,TRBV9,few
CASSLGLEGYGYTF,TGCGCCAGCAGCCTCGGCCTGGAGGGGTATGGCTACACCTTC,-,TRBJ1-2,TRBV4-3,-
CASRGGSSYEQYF,TGTGCCAGCCGGGGGGGGAGCTCCTACGAGCAGTACTTC,TRBD2,TRBJ2-7,TRBV18,-
CATSPLDRGGYEQYF,TGTGCCACCAGCCCTTTGGACAGGGGGGGATACGAGCAGTACTTC,TRBD1,TRBJ2-7,TRBV15,few
CASSLNGRAWYGELFF,TGTGCCAGCAGCTTGAACGGGAGGGCCTGGTACGGGGAGCTGTTTTTT,TRBD2,TRBJ2-2,TRBV5-6,-
CASSQGTGGYYEQYF,TGCGCCAGCAGCCAAGGGACAGGGGGGTACTACGAGCAGTACTTC,TRBD1,TRBJ2-7,TRBV4-1,few
CASSPGTGEAYTF,TGTGCCAGCAGCCCAGGGACAGGGGAGGCCTACACCTTC,TRBD1,TRBJ1-2,TRBV7-2,-
CASSRQGEDYGYTF,TGTGCCAGCAGTAGACAGGGGGAAGACTATGGCTACACCTTC,TRBD1,TRBJ1-2,TRBV2,medium-sized
CASSFRGAGGYTF,TGTGCCAGCAGCTTTCGGGGGGCTGGTGGCTACACCTTC,-,TRBJ1-2,TRBV5-6,-
CASSQDGAYTF,TGTGCCAGCAGCCAAGATGGGGCCTACACCTTC,-,TRBJ1-2,TRBV4-2,-
CASSLTGYNQPQHF,TGCGCCAGCAGCTTGACAGGCTACAATCAGCCCCAGCATTTT,-,TRBJ1-5,TRBV5-1,-
CAISEDSSYGYTF,TGTGCCATCAGTGAGGACAGCTCCTATGGCTACACCTTC,-,TRBJ1-2,TRBV10-3,-
CASRRTSGTSTDTQYF,TGTGCCAGCAGGCGGACTAGCGGAACTAGCACAGATACGCAGTATTTT,TRBD2,TRBJ2-3,TRBV14,-
CASSPRTNPDTQYF,TGTGCCAGCAGCCCGAGGACTAACCCAGATACGCAGTATTTT,-,TRBJ2-3,TRBV7-2,-
CASSGSNQPQHF,TGTGCCAGCAGCGGCAGCAATCAGCCCCAGCATTTT,-,TRBJ1-5,TRBV11-1,few
CASSPGPLSSAQYF,TGTGCCAGCAGCCCAGGGCCTCTCTCCAGCGCCCAGTACTTC,-,TRBJ2-5,TRBV11-2,-
CASSVTGTSGKDTQYF,TGTGCCAGCAGCGTTACCGGGACTAGCGGGAAGGATACGCAGTATTTT,TRBD2,TRBJ2-3,TRBV9,-
CASSDGEMGFSYVGEAFF,TGTGCCAGCAGTGACGGGGAGATGGGATTCAGTTATGTAGGTGAAGCTTTCTTT,-,TRBJ1-1,TRBV6-1,-
CASSGPGQGSEKLFF,TGTGCCAGCAGTGGTCCGGGACAGGGGAGTGAAAAACTGTTTTTT,TRBD1,TRBJ1-4,TRBV2,-
CASSLVGQDSNQPQHF,TGTGCCAGCAGCTTGGTGGGACAGGATAGCAATCAGCCCCAGCATTTT,TRBD1,TRBJ1-5,TRBV5-6,-
CASSVTGDSNQPQHF,TGCGCCAGCAGCGTGACAGGGGACAGCAATCAGCCCCAGCATTTT,TRBD1,TRBJ1-5,TRBV5-1,once